A selection of T cell receptor beta chains follows, all from one sample in a study of blood T cell repertoires in COVID-19. Clones were sequenced by immunoSEQ multiplex PCR, and TCRdb holds only the in-frame ones, with some missing. The sample shows about 110,000 clones, less than 85% of them seen only once. The sample consisted of peripheral blood. The receptors were gathered from a woman in her fifties or sixties with acute or convalescent COVID-19. The CDR3 runs from the conserved cysteine through the conserved F or W. The order of the fields is D gene, clone size, J gene, V gene, CDR3 DNA, CDR3 protein. A D gene is named only where the DNA matches it firmly. Some rows mark clone size as missing; the rest say once, few, many or name a class of expanded clone.

TRBD1	.	TRBJ2-1	TRBV6-5	TGTGCCAGCAGTTCCCAGGGGGACCCCTACAATGAGCAGTTCTTC	CASSSQGDPYNEQFF
.	.	TRBJ2-1	TRBV14	TGTGCCAGCAGCCAAGAGCGCGTGCCATACAATGAGCAGTTCTTC	CASSQERVPYNEQFF
.	once	TRBJ1-2	TRBV20-1	TGCAGTGCTAGGGATTCCGGGGGCTACACCTTC	CSARDSGGYTF
.	.	TRBJ2-1	TRBV15	TGTGCCACGGGCGGGCCTGAGGAGCACAATGAGCAGTTCTTC	CATGGPEEHNEQFF
.	.	TRBJ2-5	TRBV7-6	TGTGCCAGCAGCAAAACTCTTGTCGGGACCCAGTACTTC	CASSKTLVGTQYF
.	.	TRBJ1-5	TRBV7-8	TGTGCCAGCAGCTACGGCCCCAGCGCTTCACAGCCCCAGCATTTT	CASSYGPSASQPQHF
TRBD1	once	TRBJ1-6	TRBV15	TGTGCCACCACAAGGGACAGGGCCGCGCCCCTCCACTTT	CATTRDRAAPLHF
TRBD1	few	TRBJ2-3	TRBV19	TGTGCCAGTAGTATCGGGGGACAGGGGGCAGATACGCAGTATTTT	CASSIGGQGADTQYF
TRBD2	.	TRBJ2-3	TRBV7-9	TGTGCCAGCAGCTTAGGAAGTCTAGCGGGGACCACAGATACGCAGTATTTT	CASSLGSLAGTTDTQYF
.	.	TRBJ1-2	TRBV24-1	TGTGCCACCAGTGATTTCGGGGACTATGGCTACACCTTC	CATSDFGDYGYTF
.	.	TRBJ2-5	TRBV29-1	TGCAGCGTAAGGGGCTGGGAGACCCAGTACTTC	CSVRGWETQYF
.	.	TRBJ1-3	TRBV10-1	TGCGCCAGCAGTGGATCGACAGGAGGAGGTGGAAACACCATATATTTT	CASSGSTGGGGNTIYF
.	.	TRBJ1-2	TRBV6-6	TGTGCCAGCAGTTTCCGATCAGTGACTTATGGCTACACCTTC	CASSFRSVTYGYTF
.	.	TRBJ2-2	TRBV4-1	TGCGCCAGCAGCGTTTCCATCACCGGGGAGCTGTTTTTT	CASSVSITGELFF
TRBD1	.	TRBJ2-7	TRBV2	TGTGCCAGCAGAGTGGGACAGGCCTCCTACGAGCAGTACTTC	CASRVGQASYEQYF
TRBD2	.	TRBJ2-3	TRBV5-4	TGTGCCAGCAGCGTGGGGACTAGGGGCACAGATACGCAGTATTTT	CASSVGTRGTDTQYF
.	.	TRBJ1-4	TRBV7-8	TGTGCCAGCAGCTTAGGGAGCCCTGAAAAACTGTTTTTT	CASSLGSPEKLFF
.	.	TRBJ1-2	TRBV3-1/TRBV3-2	TGTGCCAGCAGCCTAACTCCGGGACGGGGAGGGTATGGCTACACCTTC	CASSLTPGRGGYGYTF